The TCR beta chain under discussion was sequenced for a study of blood T cell repertoires in COVID-19. Sequenced by immunoSEQ multiplex PCR; TCRdb stores in-frame clones only, minus some. The table includes 250,000 to 300,000 clones, 70% to 90% detected once. The germline V gene encodes CDR1 MNHEY and CDR2 SVGEGT. Trimming removed 6 bases from V and 4 bases from J; junction bases left unmatched: 9. This CDR3 contains 15 residues. The genes are TRBV6-2 or TRBV6-3 and TRBJ2-5; 9 bases line up with TRBD2. The source of this sequence is a woman in her 50s who had been exposed to COVID-19. Sequencing was carried out using PBMCs or T cells enriched from blood (not recorded which). DNA of the CDR3: TGTGCCAGCAGCCGTTCGACTAGCGGATCAGAGACCCAGTACTTC. Translation gives CASSRSTSGSETQYF.